This is a list of T cell receptor beta chains from one sample in a study of T cells in Graves' hyperthyroidism and ophthalmopathy. TCRdb ran MiXCR on the multiplex PCR reads and lists one entry per CDR3 protein. Of almost 600,000 distinct CDR3 sequences listed, approximately 44% are singletons. Sequencing was carried out using peripheral blood or thyroid tissue (not recorded which). The source of these receptors is a young woman with Graves' hyperthyroidism. The CDR3 runs from the conserved cysteine through the conserved F or W. The order of the fields is D gene, V gene, J gene, clone size, CDR3 protein, CDR3 DNA. A D gene is named only where the DNA matches it firmly. Clone size is given for some rows only: seen once, a few or many times, or a class if the clone is expanded.

d_gene: -
v_gene: TRBV7-2
j_gene: TRBJ2-2
abundance: many
CDR3aa: CASSLASGSPHGELFF
CDR3nt: TGTGCCAGCAGCCTAGCTTCGGGAAGCCCCCACGGGGAGCTGTTTTTT

d_gene: -
v_gene: TRBV7-3
j_gene: TRBJ1-4
abundance: few
CDR3aa: CASSSTISPAEKLFF
CDR3nt: TGTGCCAGCAGCTCCACGATCTCCCCCGCCGAAAAACTGTTTTTT

d_gene: TRBD2
v_gene: TRBV29-1
j_gene: TRBJ2-2
abundance: -
CDR3aa: CSVGGLALNTGELFF
CDR3nt: TGCAGCGTCGGCGGACTAGCGTTGAACACCGGGGAGCTGTTTTTT

d_gene: -
v_gene: TRBV9
j_gene: TRBJ1-2
abundance: -
CDR3aa: CASSADLGYTF
CDR3nt: TGTGCCAGCAGCGCTGACCTGGGCTACACCTTC

d_gene: -
v_gene: TRBV24-1
j_gene: TRBJ2-1
abundance: -
CDR3aa: CATSQTGRNEQFF
CDR3nt: TGTGCCACCAGTCAGACAGGGAGGAATGAGCAGTTCTTC

d_gene: TRBD1
v_gene: TRBV7-7
j_gene: TRBJ2-7
abundance: -
CDR3aa: CASSMGTGSYEQYF
CDR3nt: TGTGCTAGCAGCATGGGGACAGGGTCCTACGAGCAGTACTTC

d_gene: -
v_gene: TRBV18
j_gene: TRBJ2-2
abundance: many
CDR3aa: CASSPRTAKNTGELFF
CDR3nt: TGTGCCAGCTCACCACGGACAGCCAAGAACACCGGGGAGCTGTTTTTT

d_gene: -
v_gene: TRBV15
j_gene: TRBJ1-4
abundance: -
CDR3aa: CATSRSRGGTEKLFF
CDR3nt: TGTGCCACCAGCAGATCCCGGGGAGGAACGGAAAAACTGTTTTTT

d_gene: TRBD2
v_gene: TRBV12-3/TRBV12-4
j_gene: TRBJ2-5
abundance: -
CDR3aa: CAITPSGTNQETQYF
CDR3nt: TGTGCCATCACACCTAGCGGGACCAATCAAGAGACCCAGTACTTC

d_gene: -
v_gene: TRBV29-1
j_gene: TRBJ2-7
abundance: many
CDR3aa: CSVEDTSYEQYF
CDR3nt: TGCAGCGTTGAAGACACCTCCTACGAGCAGTACTTC

d_gene: TRBD2
v_gene: TRBV9
j_gene: TRBJ2-5
abundance: -
CDR3aa: CASSVGVAGDVKTQYF
CDR3nt: TGTGCCAGCAGCGTAGGGGTAGCGGGAGATGTAAAGACCCAGTACTTC

d_gene: -
v_gene: TRBV29-1
j_gene: TRBJ1-1
abundance: few
CDR3aa: CSGGGGWGTEAFF
CDR3nt: TGCAGCGGGGGTGGGGGGTGGGGCACTGAAGCTTTCTTT